A selection of T cell receptor beta chains follows, all from one sample in a study of radiation and T cells in renal cell carcinoma. TCRdb's table, derived via immunoSEQ multiplex PCR, lists solely in-frame clones and lacks some. The data hold around 80,000 clones, with over 80% observed a single time. Here the sequenced sample was blood, taken from a patient whose treatment included radiotherapy and nephrectomy. The receptors shown here come from a man aged 55-75 years with renal cell carcinoma. The CDR3 runs from the conserved cysteine through the conserved F or W.

V gene	J gene	CDR3 protein
TRBV5-1	TRBJ2-1	CASSLLPGLAGNEQFF
TRBV7-3	TRBJ2-1	CASSSGVAHEQFF
TRBV5-1	TRBJ2-1	CASSPRQGADNEQFF
TRBV28	TRBJ2-7	CASSYSGVPREQYF
TRBV25-1	TRBJ2-2	CASSEYGVGTMGVGELFF
TRBV19	TRBJ2-5	CASSNGAGVYVTQYF
TRBV11-2	TRBJ1-4	CASSFTGRPEKLFF
TRBV1	TRBJ1-2	CTSSQEGRSRGGTAEDGYTF
TRBV9	TRBJ2-5	CASSAPWGASGETQYF
TRBV7-9	TRBJ2-5	CASTLPTGIETQYF
TRBV19	TRBJ2-1	CASRLGSDTPYNEQFF
TRBV28	TRBJ2-2	CASSYPIGELFF
TRBV2	TRBJ1-1	CASKGQGFLNTEAFF
TRBV4-1	TRBJ2-2	CASRDWDTGELFF
TRBV4-3	TRBJ2-7	CASSQDSSSGSYEQYF
TRBV28	TRBJ2-7	CASSFSPGQDYEQYF
TRBV7-9	TRBJ2-5	CASSLASGPPRETQYF
TRBV6-6	TRBJ1-1	CASRTGPMNTEAFF
TRBV27	TRBJ2-7	CASSPPGQPYEQYF
TRBV4-3	TRBJ1-4	CASSQDGAFNEKLFF
TRBV28	TRBJ2-5	CASSSTGETQYF
TRBV19	TRBJ2-2	CATLPGPANTGELFF